This T cell receptor beta chain was sequenced for a study of tissue T cells after allogeneic stem cell transplantation. Study-level findings and limits: Anatomically similar tissues had similar TCR repertoires within each patient. Motif-based clustering found tissue-specific repertoire signatures shared across patients, though few clones were shared.

The data were produced by immunoSEQ multiplex PCR, yet TCRdb's version contains in-frame clones alone and is incomplete. The sample includes roughly 3,000 clones, under 50% of them seen just once. Comments on this clone: Antigen unknown. The listed genes are named as in mouse. The CDR3 end is not reached by the read, which stops 1 residue before it; the germline J gene fills it in.

Time point given: mouse harvest day 14 after allogeneic transplant. Tail vein injection delivered 10^7 T-cell-depleted bone marrow cells and 10^6 splenic CD5+ T cells. The CDR3 is made up of 15 amino acids. Looked up from germline, CDR1 is SGHSA and CDR2 is FRNQAP. V lost 0 bases to trimming and J lost 4 bases, with 12 bases between them. This clonotype was obtained from a female BALB/c mouse given C57BL/6 T cells with graft-versus-host disease after an allogeneic hematopoietic cell transplant. The J gene is TRBJ1-1, the V gene TRBV16, with D possibly being TRBD1 (5 bases). The sample was gut tissue. The CDR3 DNA, read in part, is TGTGCAAGCAGCTTAGATGGGGGGGAGGGCACAGAAGTCTTC. Its translation is CASSLDGGEGTEVF. The whole CDR3 sequence reads CASSLDGGEGTEVFF.